These T cell receptor beta chains were read from a single sample in a study of cytomegalovirus exposure and HLA in healthy donors. Measured with immunoSEQ multiplex PCR; TCRdb has only the in-frame clones, and not every one. The listing records around 55,000 clones. Sequencing was carried out using PBMCs. The receptors stem from a man aged 50-59 years in good health and CMV-seropositive. CDR3s include the opening cysteine and the closing phenylalanine or tryptophan.

j_call v_call cdr3_aa
TRBJ2-1 TRBV2 CAGRGPSYNEQFF
TRBJ2-1 TRBV28 CASSSVAGGQYNEQFF
TRBJ1-2 TRBV6-1 CASSDVPANYGYTF
TRBJ2-2 TRBV6-5 CASSHRDSRELFF
TRBJ2-5 TRBV9 CASSVSGHETQYF
TRBJ1-6 TRBV29-1 CSVRTGWNSPLHF
TRBJ1-5 TRBV28 CASNRGNQPQHF
TRBJ2-5 TRBV4-1 CASSRGTGGEWETQYF
TRBJ1-6 TRBV2 CASSGLPVSGNSPLHF
TRBJ1-3 TRBV28 CASSGGQGANTIYF
TRBJ2-7 TRBV30 CAWSVWGQAYEQYF
TRBJ2-7 TRBV28 CASRTGARSYEQYF
TRBJ1-2 TRBV7-9 CASSLNSQGYTF
TRBJ1-2 TRBV6-5 CASSNRGATGYTF
TRBJ2-7 TRBV18 CASSSTSGTSGAYEQYF
TRBJ2-3 TRBV6-5 CASRSGSPDTQYF
TRBJ2-7 TRBV20-1 CSAPSGYEQYF
TRBJ2-2 TRBV5-1 CASSRQGVTGELFF
TRBJ2-3 TRBV7-9 CASSLRGTGGPDTQYF
TRBJ2-4 TRBV7-2 CASSLGLAGGRVKNIQYF
TRBJ2-1 TRBV6-5 CASSYSPGADNEQFF
TRBJ1-2 TRBV28 CASRSQDYGYTF
TRBJ1-3 TRBV5-1 CASSLGDGSSGNTIYF
TRBJ1-5 TRBV4-2 CASSQTSYSNQPQHF
TRBJ2-1 TRBV28 CASSASKTVYNEQFF
TRBJ1-2 TRBV20-1 CSARNYGYTF
TRBJ2-7 TRBV5-6 CASSLLRSSYEQYF
TRBJ1-2 TRBV29-1 CSDYRGGGYTF
TRBJ1-5 TRBV6-5 CASSRHISNQPQHF
TRBJ1-1 TRBV5-4 CASSPSMNTEAFF
TRBJ1-2 TRBV18 CASSTRKAGEGYTF
TRBJ1-1 TRBV30 CAWSVDGGGRWTEDFF
TRBJ2-7 TRBV4-1 CASSQEGQGVDEQYF
TRBJ2-5 TRBV7-9 CASSPGTSGGGPQETQYF
TRBJ2-7 TRBV6-5 CASSLGTEVRNEQYF
TRBJ1-2 TRBV6-6 CASSFTVQGSVYGYTF
TRBJ2-7 TRBV18 CASSPGQGGTYEQYF
TRBJ2-2 TRBV6-6 CASSRRGEEAGELFF
TRBJ2-1 TRBV5-1 CASSPLAGSYNEQFF
TRBJ2-3 TRBV5-1 CASSSGTGTSTDTQYF
TRBJ1-6 TRBV19 CASSMGVSSPLHF
TRBJ2-1 TRBV7-3 CASSRAVGAGDEQFF
TRBJ2-7 TRBV7-2 CASSTTSGLPYEQYF
TRBJ1-4 TRBV30 CAWSPGVRASDEKLFF
TRBJ2-7 TRBV7-2 CASSLETGRTYEQYF
TRBJ1-2 TRBV25-1 CASSGWPGHGYTF
TRBJ2-7 TRBV10-3 CAISEGLAGTYEQYF